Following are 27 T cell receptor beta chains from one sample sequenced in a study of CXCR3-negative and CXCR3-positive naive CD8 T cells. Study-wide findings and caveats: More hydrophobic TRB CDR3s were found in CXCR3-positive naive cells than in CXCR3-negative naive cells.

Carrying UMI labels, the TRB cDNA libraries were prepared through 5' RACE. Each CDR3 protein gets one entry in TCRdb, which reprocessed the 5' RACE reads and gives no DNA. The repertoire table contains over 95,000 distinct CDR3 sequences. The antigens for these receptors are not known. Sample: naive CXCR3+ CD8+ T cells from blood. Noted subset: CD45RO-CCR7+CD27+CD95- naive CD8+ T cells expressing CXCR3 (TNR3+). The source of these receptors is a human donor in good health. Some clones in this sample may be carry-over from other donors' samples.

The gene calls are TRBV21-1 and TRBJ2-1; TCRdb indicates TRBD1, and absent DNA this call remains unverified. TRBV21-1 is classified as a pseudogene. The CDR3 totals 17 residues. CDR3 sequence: CASSPWGWTPSYNEQFF.

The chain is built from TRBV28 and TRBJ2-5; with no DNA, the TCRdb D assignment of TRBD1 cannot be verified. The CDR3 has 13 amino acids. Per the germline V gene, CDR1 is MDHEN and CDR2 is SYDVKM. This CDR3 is CASSPGFRETQYF.

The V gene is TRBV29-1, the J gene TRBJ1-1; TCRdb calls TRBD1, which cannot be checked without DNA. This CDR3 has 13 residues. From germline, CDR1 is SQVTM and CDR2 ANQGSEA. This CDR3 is CSVDRGRNTEAFF.

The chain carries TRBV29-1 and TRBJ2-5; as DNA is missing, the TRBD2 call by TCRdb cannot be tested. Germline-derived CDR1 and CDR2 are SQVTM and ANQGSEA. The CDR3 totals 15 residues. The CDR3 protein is CSVSLDGALQGPQYF.

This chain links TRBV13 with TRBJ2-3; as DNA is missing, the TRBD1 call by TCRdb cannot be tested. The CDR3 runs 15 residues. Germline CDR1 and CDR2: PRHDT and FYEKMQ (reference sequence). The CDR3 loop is CASSPVDSRADTQYF.

CDR3: CASSPRDSRRETQYF. The rearrangement uses TRBV7-2 and TRBJ2-5; TCRdb gives TRBD2 as the D gene, but with no DNA this cannot be confirmed. The CDR3 totals 15 residues. The germline V gene has CDR1 SGHTA and CDR2 FQGNSA.

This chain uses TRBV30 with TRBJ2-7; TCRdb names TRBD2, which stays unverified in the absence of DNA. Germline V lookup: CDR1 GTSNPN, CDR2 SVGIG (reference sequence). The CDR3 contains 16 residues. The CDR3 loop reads CAWTKELAGRDYEQYF. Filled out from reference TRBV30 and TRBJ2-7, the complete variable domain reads SQTIHQWPATLVQPVGSPLSLECTVEGTSNPNLYWYRQAAGRGLQLLFYSVGIGQISSEVPQNLSASRPQDRQFILSSKKLLLSDSGFYLCAWTKELAGRDYEQYFGPGTRLTVT.

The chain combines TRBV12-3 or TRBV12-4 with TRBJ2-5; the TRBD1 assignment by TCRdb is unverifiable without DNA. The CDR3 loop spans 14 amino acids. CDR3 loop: CASSLTGEGDTQYF.

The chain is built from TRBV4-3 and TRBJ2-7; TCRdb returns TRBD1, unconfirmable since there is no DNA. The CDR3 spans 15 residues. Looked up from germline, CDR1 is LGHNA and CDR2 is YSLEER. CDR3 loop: CASSQDRGIGYEQYF.

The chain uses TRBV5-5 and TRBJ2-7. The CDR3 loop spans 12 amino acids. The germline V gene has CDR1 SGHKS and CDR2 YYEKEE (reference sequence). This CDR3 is CASSSLGYEQYF.

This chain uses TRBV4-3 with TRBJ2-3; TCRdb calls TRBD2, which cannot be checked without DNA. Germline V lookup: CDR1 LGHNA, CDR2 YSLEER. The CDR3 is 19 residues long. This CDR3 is CASSQDYTFMAGGGDTQYF.

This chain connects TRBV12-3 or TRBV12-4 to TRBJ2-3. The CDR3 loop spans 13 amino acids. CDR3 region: CASSLAPGDTQYF.

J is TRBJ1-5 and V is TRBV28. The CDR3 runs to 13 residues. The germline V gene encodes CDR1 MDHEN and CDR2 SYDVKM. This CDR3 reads CASSSDGNQPQHF.

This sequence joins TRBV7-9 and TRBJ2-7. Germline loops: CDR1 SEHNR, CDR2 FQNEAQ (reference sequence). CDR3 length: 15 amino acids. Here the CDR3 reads CASSLLSGSSDEQYF.

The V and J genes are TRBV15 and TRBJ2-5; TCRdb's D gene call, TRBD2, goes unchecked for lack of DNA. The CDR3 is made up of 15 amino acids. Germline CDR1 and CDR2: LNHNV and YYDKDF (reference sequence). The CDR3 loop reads CATSPGTSGQETQYF.

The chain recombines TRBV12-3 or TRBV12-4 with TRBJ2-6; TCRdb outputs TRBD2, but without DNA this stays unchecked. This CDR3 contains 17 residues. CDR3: CASSSSALRLGANVLTF.

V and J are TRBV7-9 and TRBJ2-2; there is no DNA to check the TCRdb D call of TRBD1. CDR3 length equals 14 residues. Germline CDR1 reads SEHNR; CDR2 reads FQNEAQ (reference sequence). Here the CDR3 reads CASSDRDVTGELFF.

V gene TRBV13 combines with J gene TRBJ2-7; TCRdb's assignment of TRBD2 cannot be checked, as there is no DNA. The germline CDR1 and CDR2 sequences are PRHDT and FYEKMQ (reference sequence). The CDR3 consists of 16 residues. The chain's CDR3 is CASSPEGLRPTYEQHF. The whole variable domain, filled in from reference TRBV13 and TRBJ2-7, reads AAGVIQSPRHLIKEKRETATLKCYPIPRHDTVYWYQQGPGQDPQFLISFYEKMQSDKGSIPDRFSAQQFSDYHSELNMSSLELGDSALYFCASSPEGLRPTYEQHFGPGTRLTVT.

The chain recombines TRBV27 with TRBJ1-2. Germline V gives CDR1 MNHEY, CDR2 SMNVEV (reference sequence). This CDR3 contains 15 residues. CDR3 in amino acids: CASRSLRGPPYGYTF.

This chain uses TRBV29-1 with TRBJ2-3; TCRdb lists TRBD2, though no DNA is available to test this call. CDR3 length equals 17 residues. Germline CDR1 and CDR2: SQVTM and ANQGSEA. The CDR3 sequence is CSVDGLAGGEPTDTQYF.

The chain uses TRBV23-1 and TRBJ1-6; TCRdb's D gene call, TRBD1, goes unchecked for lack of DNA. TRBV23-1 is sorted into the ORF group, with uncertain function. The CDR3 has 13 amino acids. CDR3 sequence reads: CASTPGRVSPLHF.

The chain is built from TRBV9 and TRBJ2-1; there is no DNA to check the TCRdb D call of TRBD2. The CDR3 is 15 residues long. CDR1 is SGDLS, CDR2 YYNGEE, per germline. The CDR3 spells CASSLGTSGSAEQFF.

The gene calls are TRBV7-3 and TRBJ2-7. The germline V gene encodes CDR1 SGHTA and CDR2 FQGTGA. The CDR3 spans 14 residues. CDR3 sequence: CASSSSGGAYEQYF.

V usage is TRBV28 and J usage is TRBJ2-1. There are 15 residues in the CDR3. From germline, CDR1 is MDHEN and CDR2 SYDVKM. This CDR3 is CASASDPSSYNEQFF.

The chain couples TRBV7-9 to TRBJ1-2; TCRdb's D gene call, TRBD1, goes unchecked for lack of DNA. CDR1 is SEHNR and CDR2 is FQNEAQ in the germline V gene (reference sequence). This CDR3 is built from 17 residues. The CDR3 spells CASSSEGKTGSNYGYTF.

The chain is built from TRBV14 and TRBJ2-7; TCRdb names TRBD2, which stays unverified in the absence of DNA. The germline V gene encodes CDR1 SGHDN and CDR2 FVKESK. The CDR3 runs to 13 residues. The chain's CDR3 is CASSLRGGYEQYF.

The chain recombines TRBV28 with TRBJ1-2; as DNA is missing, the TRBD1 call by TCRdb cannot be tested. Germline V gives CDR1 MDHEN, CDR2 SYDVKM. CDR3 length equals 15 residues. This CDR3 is CASSLGAGIGNGYTF.